Below, 4 T cell receptor beta chains from the same sample are listed, as sequenced in a study of blood T cells in healthy people across ages. The use of a sample-barcoded 5' primer and a J-beta primer mix characterized a second PCR of about 7 to 12 cycles. TCRdb re-called the 5' RACE reads through MiXCR, storing one row per CDR3 protein. The sample consists of 650,000 to 700,000 distinct CDR3 sequences, 52% of them appearing once. The sample taken for sequencing was blood. The receptor set was obtained from a woman older than 75 in good health.

This clonotype was seen many times. This chain links TRBV9 with TRBJ2-7; D is unresolved. CDR1 and CDR2 (germline): SGDLS, YYNGEE. Deletions cut 0 bases from V and 6 bases from J, with 13 bases between. The CDR3 is made up of 14 amino acids. The CDR3 is CASSVDSYRREQYF. The CDR3 DNA reads TGTGCCAGCAGCGTAGATTCGTACAGACGCGAGCAGTACTTC.

Worth noting for this clonotype: Given a much more abundant clone one base away, this may be a read error. The J gene is TRBJ2-5, the V gene TRBV9; TRBD2 matches 9 bases. This CDR3 spans 15 amino acids. Germline assignment: CDR1 SGDLS and CDR2 YYNGEE. Here the CDR3 reads CANSVAGTSTETQYF. The CDR3 DNA follows: TGTGCCAACAGCGTAGCCGGGACTAGCACAGAGACCCAGTACTTC.

The chain recombines TRBV4-2 with TRBJ1-2; no reliable D call. CDR1 and CDR2 from the germline V gene are LGHNA and YNFKEQ. V was shortened by 4 bases and J by 7 bases, with 10 bases between the two germline ends. The CDR3 runs to 12 residues. CDR3 amino acids: CASSRSDSGYTF. The CDR3 DNA follows: TGTGCCAGCAGCCGATCCGACTCTGGCTACACCTTC.

This rearrangement joins TRBV7-2 to TRBJ2-1; possibly TRBD1 for D (6 bases). The CDR3 totals 12 residues. Germline V CDR1 and CDR2: SGHTA, FQGNSA. V was pared by 6 bases and J by 9 bases, with 12 bases between. The CDR3 protein is CASRHRAREQFF. The CDR3 DNA is TGTGCCAGCAGGCACAGGGCGCGTGAGCAGTTCTTC.